This is a list of T cell receptor beta chains from one sample in a study of shared clonotypes between healthy human individuals. Using immunoSEQ multiplex PCR, the repertoire was profiled, and TCRdb retains in-frame clones only, with some absent. The table records roughly 2 million clones, 85% to 95% of them present only once. Sequences were obtained from naive CD4+ T cells sorted from blood. The source is a man younger than 35 in good health. CDR3s include the opening cysteine and the closing phenylalanine or tryptophan. The order of the fields is V gene, D gene, J gene, CDR3 length, clone size, CDR3 protein, CDR3 DNA. The D gene is left open where the match is weak. Where a row states a size, it is once, few, many or the class of an expanded clone; other rows omit it.

v_call: TRBV11-2
d_call: .
j_call: TRBJ2-3
cdr3_length: 10
clone_size: .
cdr3_aa: CASSHEAQYF
cdr3_nt: TGTGCCAGCAGCCACGAGGCGCAGTATTTT

v_call: TRBV9
d_call: TRBD1
j_call: TRBJ1-2
cdr3_length: 15
clone_size: .
cdr3_aa: CASSVDPGGNYGYTF
cdr3_nt: TGTGCCAGCAGCGTAGATCCAGGGGGCAACTATGGCTACACCTTC

v_call: TRBV6-5
d_call: .
j_call: TRBJ2-5
cdr3_length: 14
clone_size: .
cdr3_aa: CASSYGTYSETQYF
cdr3_nt: TGTGCCAGCAGTTACGGGACATACTCGGAGACCCAGTACTTC

v_call: TRBV30
d_call: .
j_call: TRBJ1-2
cdr3_length: 15
clone_size: .
cdr3_aa: CACYRMGLGNYGYTF
cdr3_nt: TGTGCCTGCTACCGAATGGGGTTGGGGAACTATGGCTACACCTTC

v_call: TRBV10-3
d_call: .
j_call: TRBJ1-6
cdr3_length: 14
clone_size: .
cdr3_aa: CAIGGRAENSPLHF
cdr3_nt: TGTGCCATCGGTGGGAGGGCCGAAAATTCACCCCTCCACTTT

v_call: TRBV5-1
d_call: .
j_call: TRBJ2-7
cdr3_length: 15
clone_size: .
cdr3_aa: CASSLGGGGSYEQYF
cdr3_nt: TGCGCCAGCAGCTTGGGAGGAGGGGGAAGCTACGAGCAGTACTTC

v_call: TRBV2
d_call: .
j_call: TRBJ2-1
cdr3_length: 13
clone_size: once
cdr3_aa: CASSLEGHNEQFF
cdr3_nt: TGTGCCAGCTCTTTGGAGGGTCACAATGAGCAGTTCTTC

v_call: TRBV28
d_call: .
j_call: TRBJ1-2
cdr3_length: 11
clone_size: .
cdr3_aa: CASSDNYGYTF
cdr3_nt: TGTGCCAGCAGTGATAACTATGGCTACACCTTC

v_call: TRBV13
d_call: TRBD2
j_call: TRBJ2-1
cdr3_length: 18
clone_size: .
cdr3_aa: CASSLSSLAGARYNEQFF
cdr3_nt: TGTGCCAGCAGCTTATCCTCACTAGCGGGAGCTAGATACAATGAGCAGTTCTTC

v_call: TRBV2
d_call: TRBD1
j_call: TRBJ1-1
cdr3_length: 11
clone_size: .
cdr3_aa: CANQTGVEAFF
cdr3_nt: TGTGCCAACCAGACAGGGGTTGAAGCTTTCTTT

v_call: TRBV28
d_call: .
j_call: TRBJ1-3
cdr3_length: 12
clone_size: .
cdr3_aa: CASSSPTNTIYF
cdr3_nt: TGTGCCAGCAGTTCCCCGACAAACACCATATATTTT

v_call: TRBV6-5
d_call: TRBD2
j_call: TRBJ2-1
cdr3_length: 13
clone_size: .
cdr3_aa: CASGSSGSNEQFF
cdr3_nt: TGTGCCAGCGGCTCTAGCGGGAGCAATGAGCAGTTCTTC

v_call: TRBV27
d_call: TRBD1
j_call: TRBJ1-5
cdr3_length: 15
clone_size: .
cdr3_aa: CASGISGGSNQPQHF
cdr3_nt: TGTGCCAGCGGGATATCAGGGGGTAGCAATCAGCCCCAGCATTTT

v_call: TRBV5-1
d_call: .
j_call: TRBJ2-5
cdr3_length: 13
clone_size: .
cdr3_aa: CASSLVIQETQYF
cdr3_nt: TGCGCCAGCAGCTTGGTAATCCAAGAGACCCAGTACTTC

v_call: TRBV30
d_call: .
j_call: TRBJ1-2
cdr3_length: 13
clone_size: .
cdr3_aa: CAWSVGGLYGYTF
cdr3_nt: TGTGCCTGGAGTGTGGGCGGCCTCTATGGCTACACCTTC